This T cell receptor beta chain was recovered during a study of shared clonotypes between healthy human individuals. At deep level, the assay was performed. Clones were sequenced by immunoSEQ multiplex PCR, and TCRdb holds only the in-frame ones, with some missing. Altogether 850,000 to 1,200,000 clones are present, about 75% being singletons, with the ten largest covering about 1.5%. This CDR3 spans 17 amino acids. From germline, CDR1 is SGDLS and CDR2 YYNGEE. The trim removed 4 bases at V and 5 bases at J, leaving 9 bases unmatched. Sequenced material: memory CD4+ T cells sorted from blood. Specified subset: CD45RA-negative fraction. The chain combines TRBV9 with TRBJ2-1; 13 bases agree with TRBD2. This sequence was found in a man between 18 and 29 years old in good health. The DNA for the CDR3 is TGTGCCAGCAGCCCCAAGGGACTAGCGGGACCTCACAATGAGCAGTTCTTC. It specifies CASSPKGLAGPHNEQFF.